This T cell receptor beta chain came from a study of control samples from healthy donors and cancer patients. Clones were sequenced by immunoSEQ multiplex PCR, and TCRdb holds only the in-frame ones, with some missing. The sample contains 85,000 to 100,000 clones, roughly four fifths of which appear only once. Germline CDR1 reads PRHDT; CDR2 reads FYEKMQ (reference sequence). The length of the CDR3 is 15 residues. Losses at the gene ends were 4 bases for V and 0 bases for J; bases not matched to a gene: 4. This chain connects TRBV13 to TRBJ2-5; 8 bases are shared with TRBD1. The sequencing input was blood. The TCR sequence derives from a man in his fifties or sixties in good health. CDR3 bases: TGTGCCAGCAGCTCTCGGACAGGGTACCAAGAGACCCAGTACTTC. It specifies CASSSRTGYQETQYF.